This T cell receptor beta chain was recovered during a study of blood T cell repertoires in COVID-19. Study at large: Sites across the United States, Italy and Spain contributed samples from acute and convalescent COVID-19. The analysed material was cDNA or gDNA that came from T cells, B-cell-depleted T cells, or PBMCs.

The CDR3 spans 14 residues. Germline V gives CDR1 MNHEY, CDR2 SVGEGT. V gave up 5 bases and J gave up 4 bases; unmatched junction bases: 5. Original handling: Nucleated cell number was recorded as an estimate derived from reference gene primer amplification. Generated by immunoSEQ multiplex PCR, the TCRdb table keeps only in-frame clones and is missing some. The DNA was the basis for D and trimming; V, J and clone size are from that table. This sample has more than 200,000 clones, with about 88% found just once. The sequence was collected from a man aged 65 to 79 with acute or convalescent COVID-19. The J gene is TRBJ2-3, the V gene TRBV6-2 or TRBV6-3, with 8 bases matching TRBD2. Sequencing was carried out using peripheral blood. The CDR3 bases are TGTGCCAGCAGTGTCGGGAGGGCCCCAGATACGCAGTATTTT. Amino acid sequence: CASSVGRAPDTQYF.